The sample holds a few counts of the clone carrying this T cell receptor (beta chain). The antigen remains unidentified. Preparation of the TCRbeta library involved a method that used unique molecular identifiers. TCRdb passed the PCR reads through MiXCR, listing each CDR3 protein once. This sample has some 95,000 distinct CDR3 sequences, with 23% found just once. This specimen comes from a study of T-cell reconstitution after alpha-beta-depleted transplantation in children. Study outcomes and limitations: Reportedly, alpha-beta T cells present about two months post-transplant originated from several hundred expanded clones of graft origin. Surviving recipient cells, namely T cells and thymic progenitors, were the source of high day-60 TCRbeta diversity in some patients. It was newly produced T cells that mostly accounted for T-cell counts and diversity one year after transplant.

The sequence was collected from a boy aged 2 to 10 with acute lymphoblastic leukemia, due to receive a stem cell transplant. Sample: PBMCs, taken before TCRalphabeta/CD19-depleted stem cell transplant.

The DNA of the CDR3 is TGTGCCAGCAGTACAGGGCCGAGCTCCTATAATTCACCCCTCCACTTT. Translated, it gives CASSTGPSSYNSPLHF. V is TRBV27 and J is TRBJ1-6, with D perhaps matching TRBD1 (6 bases). Trimming removed 5 bases from V and 0 bases from J, with 11 bases in between. This CDR3 contains 16 residues. Germline V gene data show CDR1 as MNHEY and CDR2 as SMNVEV (reference sequence).